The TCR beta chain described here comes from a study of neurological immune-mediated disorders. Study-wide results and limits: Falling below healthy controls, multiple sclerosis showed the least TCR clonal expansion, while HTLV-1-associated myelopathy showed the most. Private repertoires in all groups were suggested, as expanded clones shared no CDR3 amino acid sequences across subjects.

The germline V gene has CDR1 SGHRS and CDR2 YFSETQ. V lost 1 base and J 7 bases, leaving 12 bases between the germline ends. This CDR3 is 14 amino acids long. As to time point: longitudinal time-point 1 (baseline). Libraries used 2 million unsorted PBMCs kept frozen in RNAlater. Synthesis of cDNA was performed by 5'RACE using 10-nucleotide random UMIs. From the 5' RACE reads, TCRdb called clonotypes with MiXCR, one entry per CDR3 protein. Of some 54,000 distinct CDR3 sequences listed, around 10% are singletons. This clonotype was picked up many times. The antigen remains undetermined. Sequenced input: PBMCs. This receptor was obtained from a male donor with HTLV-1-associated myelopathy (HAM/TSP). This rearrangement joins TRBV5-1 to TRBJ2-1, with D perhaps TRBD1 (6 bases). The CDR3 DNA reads TGCGCCAGCAGCTTGAATACAGGGTTGAATGAGCAGTTCTTC. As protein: CASSLNTGLNEQFF.